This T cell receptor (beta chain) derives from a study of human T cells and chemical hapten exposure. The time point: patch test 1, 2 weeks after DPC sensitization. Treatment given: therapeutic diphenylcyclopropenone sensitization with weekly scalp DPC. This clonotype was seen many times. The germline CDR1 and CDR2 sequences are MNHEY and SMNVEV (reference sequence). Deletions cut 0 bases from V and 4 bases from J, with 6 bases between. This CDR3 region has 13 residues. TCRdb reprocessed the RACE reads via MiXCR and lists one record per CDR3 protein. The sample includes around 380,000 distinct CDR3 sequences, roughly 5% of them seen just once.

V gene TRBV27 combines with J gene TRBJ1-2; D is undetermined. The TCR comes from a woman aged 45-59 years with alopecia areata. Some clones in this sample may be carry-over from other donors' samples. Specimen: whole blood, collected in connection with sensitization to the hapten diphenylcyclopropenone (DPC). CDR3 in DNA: TGTGCCAGCAGTTTATCTTACAGCTATGGCTACACCTTC. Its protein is CASSLSYSYGYTF.